These 29 T cell receptor beta chains were all obtained from the same sample, sequenced in a study of radiation and T cells in renal cell carcinoma. TCRdb keeps only in-frame clones here, not all; method: immunoSEQ multiplex PCR. The table lists about 91,000 clones, over 65% of them singletons. This sample's time point: baseline pretreatment blood. Treatment here: 15 Gy SBRT to primary tumor, nephrectomy 4 weeks later. This sample comprised blood, obtained from a patient whose treatment included radiotherapy and nephrectomy. The source of these receptors is a man in his sixties with renal cell carcinoma.

This chain uses TRBV6-5 with TRBJ2-1; 8 positions agree with TRBD2. This CDR3 is built from 14 residues. V dropped 7 bases and J dropped 1; count of bases not matched to a gene: 3. In germline, CDR1 is MNHEY, CDR2 SVGAGI. CDR3 nucleotide sequence: TGTGCCAGCACCCCGGGGGGGTCCTACAATGAGCAGTTCTTC. It yields the protein CASTPGGSYNEQFF.

V gene TRBV30 combines with J gene TRBJ1-3; D is undetermined. Germline lookup yields CDR1 GTSNPN and CDR2 SVGIG (reference sequence). The CDR3 consists of 11 residues. The germline V and J ends were trimmed by 4 bases and 2 bases, with 3 bases remaining between them. The CDR3 region is CAWKTGNTIYF. As DNA, the CDR3 is TGTGCCTGGAAAACTGGAAACACCATATATTTT.

This chain uses TRBV5-1 with TRBJ1-1; D ambiguous. V lost 4 bases and J 1 base, leaving 8 bases between the germline ends. Germline CDR1 is SGHRS and CDR2 is YFSETQ. The CDR3 loop spans 13 amino acids. Here the CDR3 reads CASSVPPNTEAFF. The CDR3 DNA reads as TGCGCCAGCAGCGTGCCCCCGAACACTGAAGCTTTCTTT. The variable domain in full, completed from reference TRBV5-1 and TRBJ1-1, reads KAGVTQTPRYLIKTRGQQVTLSCSPISGHRSVSWYQQTPGQGLQFLFEYFSETQRNKGNFPGRFSGRQFSNSRSEMNVSTLELGDSALYLCASSVPPNTEAFFGQGTRLTVV.

The V and J genes are TRBV2 and TRBJ2-3; 8 bases map to TRBD1. Per the germline V gene, CDR1 is SNHLY and CDR2 is FYNNEI. V was clipped by 4 bases and J by 4 bases; unmatched bases: 7. The CDR3 contains 15 residues. The CDR3 sequence: CASSADRVQADTQYF. The CDR3, as DNA: TGTGCCAGCAGTGCGGACAGGGTTCAGGCAGATACGCAGTATTTT.

V is TRBV19 and J is TRBJ2-4; possibly TRBD1 for D (6 bases). The V gene's germline CDR1 is LNHDA and CDR2 SQIVND (reference sequence). The CDR3 extends over 13 amino acids. V was trimmed by 4 bases and J by 9 bases, leaving 13 bases between them. CDR3 protein: CASSTQGSGIQYF. The CDR3, as DNA: TGTGCCAGTAGTACACAGGGTTCCGGCATTCAGTACTTC.

This chain joins TRBV5-1 and TRBJ1-5, with TRBD1 matching 8 bases. CDR3 size: 15 residues. Germline CDR1 and CDR2: SGHRS and YFSETQ. Trimming removed 3 bases from V and 0 bases from J; junction bases left unmatched: 2. In nucleotides, the CDR3 is TGCGCCAGCAGCTCGACAGGGGATAGCAATCAGCCCCAGCATTTT. Protein sequence: CASSSTGDSNQPQHF.

The chain uses TRBV11-2 and TRBJ1-1; possibly TRBD1 for D (5 bases). Germline CDR1 and CDR2: SGHAT and FQNNGV. V was shortened by 5 bases and J by 1 base, with 17 bases between the two germline ends. This CDR3 is 16 amino acids long. CDR3 sequence (DNA): TGTGCCAGCAGCAAACCCGTCCCGGGACCGAACACTGAAGCTTTCTTT. Residues: CASSKPVPGPNTEAFF.

The rearrangement joins TRBV5-5 to TRBJ2-7; TRBD2 aligns across 10 bases. This CDR3 has 19 amino acids. V trimming: 4 bases; J trimming: 0 bases; junction bases outside the gene matches: 16. Germline V CDR1 and CDR2: SGHKS, YYEKEE (reference sequence). CDR3 in amino acids: CASSPRVLAGAPASYEQYF. Written as DNA, the CDR3 is TGTGCCAGCAGCCCCCGAGTGCTAGCGGGAGCACCGGCCTCCTACGAGCAGTACTTC.

The V gene is TRBV7-2, the J gene TRBJ2-1; maybe TRBD1 (5 bases). The CDR3 loop spans 14 amino acids. Germline-derived CDR1 and CDR2 are SGHTA and FQGNSA. Trimming stripped 6 bases from V and 5 bases from J, with 14 bases between. In nucleotides, the CDR3 is TGTGCCAGCAGGGTTTCAGGGTCCCACAATGAGCAGTTCTTC. This gives the protein CASRVSGSHNEQFF.

The chain links TRBV7-8 to TRBJ2-7, with 7 bases fitting TRBD1. CDR3 size: 18 residues. The ends lost 0 bases at V and 3 bases at J; junction bases unmatched: 14. Germline loops: CDR1 SGHVS, CDR2 FQNEAQ. CDR3 loop: CASSLASIFSGTVYEQYF. The CDR3 DNA is TGTGCCAGCAGCTTAGCCTCCATATTCTCCGGGACAGTCTACGAGCAGTACTTC. The variable domain in full, with the rest retrieved from reference TRBV7-8 and TRBJ2-7, is GAGVSQSPRYKVAKRGQDVALRCDPISGHVSLFWYQQALGQGPEFLTYFQNEAQLDKSGLPSDRFFAERPEGSVSTLKIQRTQQEDSAVYLCASSLASIFSGTVYEQYFGPGTRLTVT.

The genes are TRBV27 and TRBJ1-1, with D possibly matching TRBD1 (5 bases). The CDR3 sequence is 12 residues long. V was trimmed by 8 bases and J by 7 bases, leaving 14 bases between them. Per germline, CDR1 MNHEY and CDR2 SMNVEV (reference sequence). CDR3 amino acids: CASRTWRGEAFF. CDR3 bases: TGTGCCAGCCGCACCTGGAGGGGTGAAGCTTTCTTT.

V and J are TRBV6-6 and TRBJ2-2; 15 bases are a match to TRBD2. The junction had 4 bases not matched to a gene; V was cut back by 7 bases and J by 7 bases. The CDR3 has 15 amino acids. The germline CDR1 and CDR2 sequences are MNHNY and SVGAGI (reference sequence). CDR3 sequence (DNA): TGTGCCAGCAACGGACTAGCGGGAGGGCACGGGGAGCTGTTTTTT. It specifies CASNGLAGGHGELFF.

This chain uses TRBV6-1 with TRBJ1-5; D not resolved. CDR1 and CDR2 (germline): MNHNS, SASEGT. The V gene lost 1 base and the J gene lost 4 bases, with 11 bases spanning the gap. This CDR3 has 15 amino acids. CDR3 region: CASSEVYWGNQPQHF. CDR3 nucleotide sequence: TGTGCCAGCAGTGAAGTTTACTGGGGAAATCAGCCCCAGCATTTT.

This clone showed up just a few times. The CDR3 sequence is CASSRVGGSGNTIYF. The CDR3 coding sequence is TGTGCCAGCAGTCGGGTCGGAGGATCTGGAAACACCATATATTTT. The rearrangement joins TRBV6-1 to TRBJ1-3; D call uncertain. Germline V gene data show CDR1 as MNHNS and CDR2 as SASEGT. Trimming removed 5 bases at V and 1 base at J, with 12 bases between. CDR3 length: 15 residues.

The rearrangement joins TRBV6-5 to TRBJ1-5; D unresolved. The V gene's germline CDR1 is MNHEY and CDR2 SVGAGI. V lost 5 bases, J lost 2 bases, and 7 bases lay in between. The CDR3 runs 13 residues. The CDR3 loop is CASSGVGNQPQHF. The CDR3 DNA is TGTGCCAGCAGTGGGGTGGGCAATCAGCCCCAGCATTTT.

V is TRBV28 and J is TRBJ2-7; D is undetermined. Trimming removed 4 bases at V and 0 bases at J, with 16 bases between. Germline lookup yields CDR1 MDHEN and CDR2 SYDVKM. This CDR3 has 16 amino acids. Here the CDR3 reads CASSSHPKGLSYEQYF. In DNA, the CDR3 is TGTGCCAGCAGTTCGCACCCCAAAGGCCTCTCCTACGAGCAGTACTTC. The entire variable domain, with the rest obtained from reference TRBV28 and TRBJ2-7, is as follows: DVKVTQSSRYLVKRTGEKVFLECVQDMDHENMFWYRQDPGLGLRLIYFSYDVKMKEKGDIPEGYSVSREKKERFSLILESASTNQTSMYLCASSSHPKGLSYEQYFGPGTRLTVT.

In its sample, this clone was seen a few times. This sequence joins TRBV29-1 and TRBJ1-1; D uncertain. Germline V lookup: CDR1 SQVTM, CDR2 ANQGSEA. The length of the CDR3 is 10 residues. V was pared by 4 bases and J by 6 bases, with 6 bases between. CDR3 sequence (DNA): TGCAGCGTTGGTGAGGCTGAAGCTTTCTTT. Translation gives CSVGEAEAFF.

CDR3 loop: CASSLVWANTGELFF. In nucleotides, the CDR3 is TGTGCCAGCAGCTTAGTGTGGGCAAACACCGGGGAGCTGTTTTTT. The chain combines TRBV7-9 with TRBJ2-2; D is unresolved. Germline values: CDR1 SEHNR, CDR2 FQNEAQ (reference sequence). The V end was cut by 1 base, the J end by 2 bases, with 8 bases between. The CDR3 spans 15 residues.

The rearrangement joins TRBV15 to TRBJ2-3; 11 bases are a match to TRBD2. The CDR3 is 14 amino acids. Looked up from germline, CDR1 is LNHNV and CDR2 is YYDKDF (reference sequence). Losses at the gene ends were 8 bases for V and 4 bases for J; bases not matched to a gene: 5. CDR3 sequence: CATGELAGADTQYF. The CDR3 bases are TGTGCCACCGGGGAACTAGCGGGAGCAGATACGCAGTATTTT.

The chain links TRBV12-5 to TRBJ2-5; tentatively, D is TRBD2 (7 bases). The J call could be wrong; TRBJ2-7 is a better fit for the DNA end. The germline gives CDR1 LGHNT, CDR2 FRNRAP. The CDR3 has 16 residues. CDR3 nucleotides: TGTGCTAGTGGCCTTCATCCTAGAGGGGGGGGGAACGAGCAGTACTTC. Translation: CASGLHPRGGGNEQYF.

J is TRBJ2-5 and V is TRBV21-1; the table's TRBD2 call for D was not verified on the DNA. TRBV21-1 counts as a pseudogene. The CDR3 totals 15 residues. CDR3 loop: CASSKRGGGRETQYF. For the CDR3, the DNA is TGTGCCAGCAGCAAGAGGGGCGGCGGGAGAGAGACCCAGTACTTC.

The chain couples TRBV25-1 to TRBJ2-4; TRBD1 aligns across 8 bases. Germline CDR1 MGHDK, CDR2 SYGVNS. The trim removed 1 base at V and 7 bases at J, leaving 3 bases unmatched. The CDR3 is made up of 14 amino acids. CDR3: CASSESQGANIQYF. CDR3 in DNA: TGTGCCAGCAGTGAATCCCAGGGGGCCAACATTCAGTACTTC. The full variable domain, with the rest looked up from reference TRBV25-1 and TRBJ2-4, is EADIYQTPRYLVIGTGKKITLECSQTMGHDKMYWYQQDPGMELHLIHYSYGVNSTEKGDLSSESTVSRIRTEHFPLTLESARPSHTSQYLCASSESQGANIQYFGAGTRLSVL.

This clone has a handful of counts. The CDR3 spells CASSLQSSTDTQYF. Written as DNA, the CDR3 is TGTGCCAGCAGTTTGCAGAGTAGCACAGATACGCAGTATTTT. J is TRBJ2-3 and V is TRBV27; D unclear. Germline assignment: CDR1 MNHEY and CDR2 SMNVEV (reference sequence). CDR3 length: 14 residues. V was cut by 3 bases and J by 0 bases, with 7 bases left in between.

This sequence joins TRBV28 and TRBJ1-2, with a weak D call TRBD1 (5 bases). Germline assignment: CDR1 MDHEN and CDR2 SYDVKM. The CDR3 is made up of 14 amino acids. Trimming left V 7 bases short and J 4 bases short, with 16 bases between. The CDR3 is CASTIAGHLYGYTF. The CDR3, as DNA: TGTGCCAGCACCATAGCCGGACACCTCTATGGCTACACCTTC.

This chain connects TRBV29-1 to TRBJ1-1; no reliable D call. CDR1 SQVTM and CDR2 ANQGSEA come from the germline V gene. The CDR3 contains 10 residues. The V end lost 4 bases, the J end lost 4 bases, and 4 bases lay between the germline ends. As DNA, the CDR3 is TGCAGCGTTGGGTCCACTGAAGCTTTCTTT. As protein: CSVGSTEAFF.

V is TRBV19 and J is TRBJ2-7; 11 bases line up with TRBD2. The junction had 6 bases not matched to a gene; V was cut back by 6 bases and J by 2 bases. Germline V gene lookup returns CDR1 LNHDA and CDR2 SQIVND (reference sequence). The CDR3 totals 15 residues. CDR3 nucleotide sequence: TGTGCCAGTAGCAAGGGGGGACTAGCGGCCTACGAGCAGTACTTC. It is translated as CASSKGGLAAYEQYF.

The gene calls are TRBV7-9 and TRBJ2-1, with 11 bases fitting TRBD2. CDR1 and CDR2 from the germline V gene are SEHNR and FQNEAQ (reference sequence). The CDR3 totals 16 residues. The junction had 3 bases not matched to a gene; V was cut back by 5 bases and J by 0 bases. The CDR3 nucleotides read TGTGCCAGCAGCCTGACTAGCGGGAACTCCTACAATGAGCAGTTCTTC. Encoded protein: CASSLTSGNSYNEQFF.

The chain is built from TRBV7-2 and TRBJ2-6; D remains unclear. The CDR3 is 15 amino acids. With 5 bases removed from V and 0 bases from J, the gap between germline ends came to 8 bases. CDR1 is SGHTA and CDR2 is FQGNSA in the germline V gene. The chain's CDR3 is CASSRLVSGANVLTF. The CDR3 nucleotides are TGTGCCAGCAGCCGACTTGTCTCTGGGGCCAACGTCCTGACTTTC.

The chain couples TRBV11-3 to TRBJ1-5; 9 nucleotides match TRBD1. The CDR3 consists of 18 residues. Unmatched junction bases numbered 8, after V lost 2 bases and J lost 0 bases. From germline, CDR1 is SGHNT and CDR2 YENEEA. The CDR3 region is CASSLLVQGAGSNQPQHF. In DNA form, the CDR3 reads TGTGCCAGCAGCTTACTAGTACAGGGGGCGGGTAGCAATCAGCCCCAGCATTTT.